These 27 T cell receptor beta chains originate from one sample sequenced in a study of T cells in localized non-small cell lung cancer. The assay was immunoSEQ multiplex PCR, and TCRdb's table has in-frame clones only and misses some. Among tens of thousands of clones, 92% were seen once, and the ten largest hold 2.1%. The specimen was peripheral blood, collected before any cancer treatment. These receptors came from a female donor at least 60 years old with stage I lung adenocarcinoma.

V gene TRBV5-6 combines with J gene TRBJ2-7, with D perhaps TRBD1 (6 bases). This CDR3 is built from 14 residues. Germline V gene lookup returns CDR1 SGHDT and CDR2 YYEEEE. V was clipped by 5 bases and J by 2 bases, with 14 bases between them. Written as DNA, the CDR3 is TGTGCCAGCAGTAATACAGGGAGTCCCTACGAGCAGTACTTC. Its protein product is CASSNTGSPYEQYF.

The V gene is TRBV5-1, the J gene TRBJ1-1, with no clear D. CDR1 SGHRS and CDR2 YFSETQ come from the germline V gene. Between the trimmed V and J ends, which lost 0 bases and 3 bases, there was a span of 12 bases. CDR3 length: 15 amino acids. The CDR3: CASSLDGRGYTEAFF. CDR3 nucleotide sequence: TGCGCCAGCAGCTTGGATGGTCGGGGTTACACTGAAGCTTTCTTT.

V is TRBV9 and J is TRBJ1-3, with D perhaps matching TRBD1 (5 bases). V gave up 0 bases and J gave up 3 bases, with 16 bases separating them. CDR1 and CDR2 from the germline V gene are SGDLS and YYNGEE. The CDR3 has 17 residues. In nucleotides, the CDR3 is TGTGCCAGCAGCGTAGCGGGTCGGGGGACGGATGGAAACACCATATATTTT. Translating gives CASSVAGRGTDGNTIYF. The variable domain in full, with the rest retrieved from reference TRBV9 and TRBJ1-3, is DSGVTQTPKHLITATGQRVTLRCSPRSGDLSVYWYQQSLDQGLQFLIQYYNGEERAKGNILERFSAQQFPDLHSELNLSSLELGDSALYFCASSVAGRGTDGNTIYFGEGSWLTVV.

The CDR3, as DNA: TGTGCCAGTATGGCTAGCAGGAGCTATGGCTACACCTTC. This encodes CASMASRSYGYTF. This chain connects TRBV19 to TRBJ1-2; D is unclear. The length of the CDR3 is 13 residues. The V gene lost 7 bases and the J gene lost 4 bases, with 13 bases spanning the gap. Germline V gene sequence: CDR1 LNHDA, CDR2 SQIVND (reference sequence).

This chain links TRBV5-1 with TRBJ2-3; D remains ambiguous. V was pared by 0 bases and J by 0 bases, with 8 bases between. Germline lookup yields CDR1 SGHRS and CDR2 YFSETQ. The CDR3 length is 15 residues. CDR3 residues: CASSLATTSTDTQYF. CDR3 sequence (DNA): TGCGCCAGCAGCTTGGCGACAACTAGCACAGATACGCAGTATTTT. Full variable domain (remainder filled in from reference TRBV5-1 and TRBJ2-3): KAGVTQTPRYLIKTRGQQVTLSCSPISGHRSVSWYQQTPGQGLQFLFEYFSETQRNKGNFPGRFSGRQFSNSRSEMNVSTLELGDSALYLCASSLATTSTDTQYFGPGTRLTVL.

CDR3 DNA sequence: TGTGCCAGCAGTACCATAGGGGGGAACAATCAGCCCCAGCATTTT. The encoded protein is CASSTIGGNNQPQHF. The chain recombines TRBV6-5 with TRBJ1-5; D possibly corresponds to TRBD1 (6 bases). Germline V gene lookup returns CDR1 MNHEY and CDR2 SVGAGI. The CDR3 contains 15 residues. V lost 5 bases to trimming and J lost 3 bases, with 14 bases between them.

The chain couples TRBV7-9 to TRBJ1-4; maybe TRBD1 (5 bases). Trimming pared 4 bases from V and 7 bases from J, leaving 13 bases between. The CDR3 is 14 residues long. Germline assignment: CDR1 SEHNR and CDR2 FQNEAQ (reference sequence). The CDR3 DNA reads TGTGCCAGCAGCTACGGGACTCGGGGTGAAAAACTGTTTTTT. It translates to CASSYGTRGEKLFF.

The rearrangement uses TRBV27 and TRBJ1-2; D is ambiguous. CDR1 is MNHEY and CDR2 is SMNVEV in the germline V gene (reference sequence). V was pared by 5 bases and J by 3 bases, with 19 bases between. This CDR3 has 16 residues. As DNA, the CDR3 is TGTGCCAGCAGTCCAGCCTCCGGGGAGAACTACTATGGCTACACCTTC. Translated: CASSPASGENYYGYTF.

This clone was seen a single time. The V gene is TRBV5-1, the J gene TRBJ2-1, with D possibly TRBD1 on 5 matching bases. From germline, CDR1 is SGHRS and CDR2 YFSETQ. Trimming cost V 0 bases and J 0 bases, with 10 bases left between them. This CDR3 is 16 amino acids long. The CDR3 here is CASSLAGRDSYNEQFF. DNA for the CDR3: TGCGCCAGCAGCTTGGCCGGCAGGGACTCCTACAATGAGCAGTTCTTC.

The V and J genes are TRBV19 and TRBJ1-1; TRBD1 agrees at 7 bases. V lost 1 base, J lost 1 base, and 6 bases stayed unmatched. Per germline, CDR1 LNHDA and CDR2 SQIVND (reference sequence). The CDR3 is 16 residues long. The chain's CDR3 is CASSIGGGGGNTEAFF. The DNA for the CDR3 is TGTGCCAGTAGTATAGGAGGGGGCGGGGGGAACACTGAAGCTTTCTTT.

This clone was recorded only once. This sequence joins TRBV10-3 and TRBJ2-7, with 10 bases lining up with TRBD2. This CDR3 spans 15 amino acids. Trimming removed 3 bases from V and 3 bases from J; junction bases left unmatched: 5. From germline, CDR1 is ENHRY and CDR2 SYGVKD. CDR3 nucleotides: TGTGCCATCAGTGAACGAGCGGGGGGGCACTACGAGCAGTACTTC. Translating gives CAISERAGGHYEQYF.

The chain links TRBV19 to TRBJ2-1; D unresolved. The CDR3 is 14 amino acids. Germline V gives CDR1 LNHDA, CDR2 SQIVND (reference sequence). V lost 6 bases, J lost 0 bases, and 9 bases lay in between. The CDR3, as DNA: TGTGCCAGTAGAGCCCCTTCCTCCTACAATGAGCAGTTCTTC. Translation gives CASRAPSSYNEQFF.

This chain links TRBV7-8 with TRBJ1-2, with D maybe TRBD1 (6 bases). The CDR3 length is 13 residues. V dropped 1 base and J dropped 8 bases, with 11 bases sitting between them. The germline V gene encodes CDR1 SGHVS and CDR2 FQNEAQ. CDR3 protein: CASSLVTGQGYTF. As DNA, the CDR3 is TGTGCCAGCAGCTTAGTAACAGGGCAGGGCTACACCTTC.

V usage is TRBV2 and J usage is TRBJ1-2; 9 bases are a match to TRBD1. V lost 7 bases to trimming and J lost 8 bases; unmatched junction nucleotides: 8. Looked up from germline, CDR1 is SNHLY and CDR2 is FYNNEI. There are 13 residues in the CDR3. This CDR3 reads CASKYRTGEGYTF. CDR3 nucleotides: TGTGCCAGCAAGTACCGGACAGGGGAAGGCTACACCTTC. Combining the CDR3 with reference TRBV2 and TRBJ1-2 gives the whole variable domain EPEVTQTPSHQVTQMGQEVILRCVPISNHLYFYWYRQILGQKVEFLVSFYNNEISEKSEIFDDQFSVERPDGSNFTLKIRSTKLEDSAMYFCASKYRTGEGYTFGSGTRLTVV.

A word on this clone: One end of the junction does not line up with germline, which may come from a read error. As DNA, the CDR3 is TGCGCCAGCAGCCAAGATATTCAAGCGGGGGACCTGTACGAGCAGTACTTC. Protein product: CASSQDIQAGDLYEQYF. This chain uses TRBV5-4 with TRBJ2-7; 8 nucleotides match TRBD2. CDR3 length: 17 residues. Germline CDR1 SGHNT, CDR2 YYREEE (reference sequence).

The rearrangement uses TRBV28 and TRBJ1-2; D not certain. Trimming removed 5 bases from V and 3 bases from J, with 10 bases in between. The CDR3 runs to 13 residues. Germline V lookup: CDR1 MDHEN, CDR2 SYDVKM. Written as DNA, the CDR3 is TGTGCCAGCAGTCTAGGACCGTACTATGGCTACACCTTC. Translated: CASSLGPYYGYTF.

The genes are TRBV9 and TRBJ1-4; D unresolved. CDR1 SGDLS and CDR2 YYNGEE come from the germline V gene. The CDR3 spans 14 residues. V lost 3 bases and J 0 bases, leaving 6 bases between the germline ends. For the CDR3, the DNA is TGTGCCAGCAGCGAACATGCAACTAATGAAAAACTGTTTTTT. Its translation: CASSEHATNEKLFF.

The chain combines TRBV5-1 with TRBJ2-5, with 9 bases aligning to TRBD1. V gave up 5 bases and J gave up 1 base; unmatched junction bases: 9. The CDR3 is 16 residues long. Germline V gives CDR1 SGHRS, CDR2 YFSETQ. The CDR3 reads CASRDVYRGPQETQYF. As DNA, the CDR3 is TGCGCCAGCAGGGACGTTTACAGGGGGCCCCAAGAGACCCAGTACTTC. Full variable domain (missing parts from reference TRBV5-1 and TRBJ2-5): KAGVTQTPRYLIKTRGQQVTLSCSPISGHRSVSWYQQTPGQGLQFLFEYFSETQRNKGNFPGRFSGRQFSNSRSEMNVSTLELGDSALYLCASRDVYRGPQETQYFGPGTRLLVL.

This clone was observed a handful of times. The J gene is TRBJ1-6, the V gene TRBV19; 9 nucleotides align to TRBD1. V gave up 8 bases and J gave up 1 base; unmatched junction bases: 6. CDR1 and CDR2 from the germline V gene are LNHDA and SQIVND (reference sequence). This CDR3 is built from 16 residues. CDR3 loop: CASRGTGRSYNSPLHF. DNA of the CDR3: TGTGCCAGTCGTGGGACAGGGCGATCCTATAATTCACCCCTCCACTTT. The entire variable domain, with the rest obtained from reference TRBV19 and TRBJ1-6, is as follows: DGGITQSPKYLFRKEGQNVTLSCEQNLNHDAMYWYRQDPGQGLRLIYYSQIVNDFQKGDIAEGYSVSREKKESFPLTVTSAQKNPTAFYLCASRGTGRSYNSPLHFGNGTRLTVT.

The chain uses TRBV4-1 and TRBJ1-4; the match to TRBD1 covers 9 bases. The length of the CDR3 is 14 residues. V lost 3 bases, J lost 8 bases, and 4 bases stayed unmatched. CDR1 and CDR2 from the germline V gene are MGHRA and YSYEKL. The CDR3 region is CASSQGQGAEKLFF. In DNA form, the CDR3 reads TGCGCCAGCAGCCAGGGACAGGGAGCGGAAAAACTGTTTTTT.

The chain uses TRBV6-6 and TRBJ2-3; 10 bases map to TRBD2. Losses at the gene ends were 10 bases for V and 3 bases for J; bases not matched to a gene: 13. Germline V gene data show CDR1 as MNHNY and CDR2 as SVGAGI (reference sequence). This CDR3 contains 16 residues. CDR3 nucleotides: TGTGCCATAACCCAGCAGCGGGGGGGCCAGACAGATACGCAGTATTTT. This gives the protein CAITQQRGGQTDTQYF.

This chain uses TRBV6-1 with TRBJ1-5, with no clear D. The germline V gene encodes CDR1 MNHNS and CDR2 SASEGT. With 1 base removed from V and 0 bases from J, the gap between germline ends came to 7 bases. This CDR3 contains 15 residues. This chain's CDR3 is CASSEDRNSNQPQHF. DNA for the CDR3: TGTGCCAGCAGTGAAGACCGAAATAGCAATCAGCCCCAGCATTTT.

The chain employs TRBV19 and TRBJ1-2; maybe TRBD1 (6 bases). This CDR3 has 14 amino acids. With 3 bases removed from V and 0 bases from J, the gap between germline ends came to 8 bases. The germline gives CDR1 LNHDA, CDR2 SQIVND (reference sequence). The CDR3 reads CASSMGHANYGYTF. The CDR3 DNA reads as TGTGCCAGTAGTATGGGACACGCTAACTATGGCTACACCTTC. Using reference TRBV19 and TRBJ1-2 for the parts outside the CDR3, the full variable domain is DGGITQSPKYLFRKEGQNVTLSCEQNLNHDAMYWYRQDPGQGLRLIYYSQIVNDFQKGDIAEGYSVSREKKESFPLTVTSAQKNPTAFYLCASSMGHANYGYTFGSGTRLTVV.

In its sample, this clone was seen once. The chain combines TRBV4-3 with TRBJ1-1; the match to TRBD1 covers 7 bases. Per germline, CDR1 LGHNA and CDR2 YSLEER. This CDR3 contains 13 residues. The junction had 6 bases not matched to a gene; V was cut back by 6 bases and J by 5 bases. The chain's CDR3 is CASSWTGSTEAFF. DNA of the CDR3: TGCGCCAGCAGTTGGACAGGCTCAACTGAAGCTTTCTTT.

This clone was recorded a few times. This sequence joins TRBV10-3 and TRBJ1-2; D unclear. Germline values: CDR1 ENHRY, CDR2 SYGVKD. The CDR3 is made up of 12 amino acids. The V and J ends lost 8 bases and 0 bases respectively, with 7 bases between them. The CDR3 bases are TGTGCCATCGCGGCAGCTAACTATGGCTACACCTTC. Its protein product is CAIAAANYGYTF.

The chain employs TRBV28 and TRBJ1-2; D remains ambiguous. Germline V CDR1 and CDR2: MDHEN, SYDVKM. The V and J ends lost 5 bases and 4 bases respectively, with 8 bases between them. The CDR3 consists of 12 residues. Written as DNA, the CDR3 is TGTGCCAGCAGTACACACTTCTATGGCTACACCTTC. Translated: CASSTHFYGYTF.

The rearrangement joins TRBV7-2 to TRBJ2-3; D not certain. Deletions cut 0 bases from V and 6 bases from J, with 10 bases between. Germline CDR1 reads SGHTA; CDR2 reads FQGNSA. This CDR3 spans 14 amino acids. Written as DNA, the CDR3 is TGTGCCAGCAGCTTAGCGGGCTTGATTGATACGCAGTATTTT. The encoded protein is CASSLAGLIDTQYF.